The 32 T cell receptor beta chains below all came from one sample that was sequenced in a study of blood T cell repertoires in COVID-19. The repertoire was sequenced with immunoSEQ multiplex PCR; TCRdb's copy has only in-frame clones and lacks some. The sample records some 170,000 clones, around 84% being singletons. Sequencing was done on a sample of PBMCs or T cells enriched from blood (not recorded which). The receptor source for this set is a man aged 50 to 60 who had recovered from COVID-19.

The chain has TRBV28 and TRBJ1-1, with TRBD1 matching over 7 bases. With 3 bases clipped from V and 5 bases from J, the junction kept 3 bases outside the gene matches. CDR3 length equals 13 residues. Germline V gene lookup returns CDR1 MDHEN and CDR2 SYDVKM. CDR3 in amino acids: CASSFRGVTEAFF. CDR3 nucleotides: TGTGCCAGCAGTTTCAGGGGGGTTACTGAAGCTTTCTTT.

The chain recombines TRBV3-1 (or the pseudogene TRBV3-2) with TRBJ2-2; 8 nucleotides match TRBD1. From germline, CDR1 is LGHDT and CDR2 YNNKEL (reference sequence). The CDR3 consists of 14 residues. J was trimmed by 5 bases and V by 2 bases; bases with no gene match: 1. The CDR3 DNA reads as TGTGCCAGCAGCCAACAGGGGGCAACCGGGGAGCTGTTTTTT. Protein product: CASSQQGATGELFF.

The chain has TRBV12-5 and TRBJ1-3, with D unresolved. V lost 2 bases and J 0 bases, leaving 11 bases between the germline ends. CDR1 LGHNT and CDR2 FRNRAP come from the germline V gene. This CDR3 contains 16 residues. The DNA for the CDR3 is TGTGCTAGTGGTTTGAATAACCGCGGCTCTGGAAACACCATATATTTT. As protein: CASGLNNRGSGNTIYF. Looking up the rest from reference TRBV12-5 and TRBJ1-3 gives the full variable domain: DARVTQTPRHKVTEMGQEVTMRCQPILGHNTVFWYRQTMMQGLELLAYFRNRAPLDDSGMPKDRFSAEMPDATLATLKIQPSEPRDSAVYFCASGLNNRGSGNTIYFGEGSWLTVV.

The V gene is TRBV20-1, the J gene TRBJ1-2, with TRBD1 identical over 9 bases. V dropped 3 bases and J dropped 7; count of bases not matched to a gene: 9. The V gene's germline CDR1 is DFQATT and CDR2 SNEGSKA (reference sequence). CDR3 size: 14 residues. The CDR3 protein is CSASGSTGGGGYTF. The DNA of the CDR3 is TGCAGTGCTAGTGGTTCCACAGGGGGCGGTGGCTACACCTTC.

The chain links TRBV19 to TRBJ1-5; TRBD1 aligns across 9 bases. J lost 3 bases, V lost 5 bases, and 8 bases had no gene match. The CDR3 consists of 16 residues. Germline V gene sequence: CDR1 LNHDA, CDR2 SQIVND (reference sequence). Here the CDR3 reads CASSSFDRGYNQPQHF. The CDR3 nucleotides are TGTGCCAGTAGTTCCTTCGACAGGGGGTACAATCAGCCCCAGCATTTT.

The V gene is TRBV7-2, the J gene TRBJ2-5, with TRBD1 identical over 8 bases. This CDR3 has 15 amino acids. The germline gives CDR1 SGHTA, CDR2 FQGNSA. V shed 2 bases, J shed 4 bases, and the junction held 6 bases outside the gene matches. The CDR3 region has the DNA TGTGCCAGCAGCTTATATGGGACAGGAGCAGAGACCCAGTACTTC. Protein: CASSLYGTGAETQYF. Full variable domain (rest looked up from reference TRBV7-2 and TRBJ2-5): GAGVSQSPSNKVTEKGKDVELRCDPISGHTALYWYRQSLGQGLEFLIYFQGNSAPDKSGLPSDRFSAERTGGSVSTLTIQRTQQEDSAVYLCASSLYGTGAETQYFGPGTRLLVL.

The chain joins TRBV2 to TRBJ1-5; 10 bases match TRBD1. CDR3 length: 15 residues. Germline trimming cut 6 bases from V and 4 bases from J; bases unmatched to any gene: 6. Germline V CDR1 and CDR2: SNHLY, FYNNEI. The chain's CDR3 is CASRRQGAENQPQHF. The CDR3, as DNA: TGTGCCAGCAGACGACAGGGGGCGGAAAATCAGCCCCAGCATTTT.

The rearrangement joins TRBV6-5 to TRBJ1-3; D remains ambiguous. Germline CDR1 is MNHEY and CDR2 is SVGAGI. This CDR3 has 15 amino acids. Trimming shortened V by 6 bases and J by 2 bases, and 14 bases separated the two germline ends. In nucleotides, the CDR3 is TGTGCCAGCAGGCCAGACTACGACGCTGGAAACACCATATATTTT. Translating gives CASRPDYDAGNTIYF.

The CDR3 loop reads CASSQDITGGRDTQYF. For the CDR3, the DNA is TGCGCCAGCAGCCAAGATATTACGGGGGGGCGAGATACGCAGTATTTT. The chain is built from TRBV4-1 and TRBJ2-3; 8 nucleotides match TRBD2. CDR1 is MGHRA and CDR2 is YSYEKL in the germline V gene. Unmatched junction bases numbered 7, after V lost 0 bases and J lost 5 bases. The length of the CDR3 is 16 residues.

The chain carries TRBV3-1 (or the pseudogene TRBV3-2) and TRBJ1-1; D remains ambiguous. Trimming took off 3 bases at V and 6 bases at J, with 11 bases between the two ends. CDR3 size: 13 residues. From germline, CDR1 is LGHDT and CDR2 YNNKEL (reference sequence). Here the CDR3 reads CASSHQGGAEAFF. The CDR3 nucleotides are TGTGCCAGCAGCCATCAAGGCGGCGCTGAAGCTTTCTTT.

The chain couples TRBV7-2 to TRBJ2-1; the match to TRBD2 covers 7 bases. Trimming at V came to 1 base and at J to 4 bases, leaving 4 bases not matched to a gene. CDR3 length equals 15 residues. Germline V gene data show CDR1 as SGHTA and CDR2 as FQGNSA. The chain's CDR3 is CASSLEVGGYNEQFF. CDR3 nucleotides: TGTGCCAGCAGCTTAGAAGTGGGGGGGTACAATGAGCAGTTCTTC.

This chain links TRBV5-6 with TRBJ1-3; the D is unclear. V was pared by 3 bases and J by 0 bases, with 16 bases between. CDR1 SGHDT and CDR2 YYEEEE come from the germline V gene. The CDR3 sequence is 17 residues long. The chain's CDR3 is CASSSFSAAGSGNTIYF. CDR3 DNA: TGTGCCAGCAGCTCCTTCTCGGCGGCCGGCTCTGGAAACACCATATATTTT.

This sequence joins TRBV19 and TRBJ1-5; D is undetermined. V was cut by 4 bases and J by 3 bases, with 4 bases left in between. Germline V gene sequence: CDR1 LNHDA, CDR2 SQIVND (reference sequence). The CDR3 is 12 residues long. For the CDR3, the DNA is TGTGCCAGTAGTAGTCACAATCAGCCCCAGCATTTT. This sequence encodes CASSSHNQPQHF.

The chain is built from TRBV7-2 and TRBJ2-3; D gene uncertain. V lost 0 bases to trimming and J lost 0 bases, with 4 bases between them. This CDR3 spans 14 amino acids. Per germline, CDR1 SGHTA and CDR2 FQGNSA. CDR3 amino acids: CASSLATSTDTQYF. The CDR3 DNA sequence: TGTGCCAGCAGCTTAGCCACTAGCACAGATACGCAGTATTTT.

As regards this clone: A junction boundary mismatches the germline segment, possibly from a read error. The CDR3 protein is CAWSPYYEQFF. CDR3 bases: TGTGCCTGGAGTCCCTACTATGAGCAGTTCTTC. The chain uses TRBV30 and TRBJ2-1, with D uncertain. Germline CDR1 is GTSNPN and CDR2 is SVGIG (reference sequence). This CDR3 contains 11 residues.

This sequence joins TRBV6-2 or TRBV6-3 and TRBJ2-3; the match to TRBD2 covers 14 bases. This CDR3 spans 15 amino acids. Germline V gene lookup returns CDR1 MNHEY and CDR2 SVGEGT. V dropped 6 bases and J dropped 5; count of bases not matched to a gene: 4. CDR3 residues: CASRPGTSGGDTQYF. The CDR3 region has the DNA TGTGCCAGCAGACCTGGGACTAGCGGGGGAGATACGCAGTATTTT.

The chain joins TRBV5-1 to TRBJ2-6; possible D gene TRBD2, 6 bases. Germline lookup yields CDR1 SGHRS and CDR2 YFSETQ. V was pared by 2 bases and J by 3 bases, with 12 bases between. The CDR3 length is 16 residues. CDR3 in DNA: TGCGCCAGCAGCTTAGATTGGGGAGGTGGGGCCAACGTCCTGACTTTC. Translated: CASSLDWGGGANVLTF.

The chain uses TRBV19 and TRBJ1-1, with D hard to call. This CDR3 is built from 14 residues. V was trimmed by 8 bases and J by 0 bases, leaving 13 bases between them. Germline CDR1 and CDR2: LNHDA and SQIVND (reference sequence). CDR3 sequence: CASYSPRVNTEAFF. CDR3 DNA sequence: TGTGCCAGTTATTCCCCCCGGGTGAACACTGAAGCTTTCTTT. Complete variable domain (other parts from reference TRBV19 and TRBJ1-1): DGGITQSPKYLFRKEGQNVTLSCEQNLNHDAMYWYRQDPGQGLRLIYYSQIVNDFQKGDIAEGYSVSREKKESFPLTVTSAQKNPTAFYLCASYSPRVNTEAFFGQGTRLTVV.

CDR3 coding DNA: TGTGCCAGCAGTTCACTGGACACCATCGACTATGGCTACACCTTC. Translation gives CASSSLDTIDYGYTF. This chain uses TRBV6-5 with TRBJ1-2; D is possibly TRBD1 (5 bases). The CDR3 is 15 residues long. CDR1 MNHEY and CDR2 SVGAGI come from the germline V gene. V was trimmed by 4 bases and J by 3 bases, leaving 15 bases between them.

The genes are TRBV3-1 (or the pseudogene TRBV3-2) and TRBJ1-2, with D perhaps TRBD1 (5 bases). The CDR3 contains 14 residues. Germline CDR1 and CDR2: LGHDT and YNNKEL (reference sequence). The V end lost 4 bases, the J end lost 4 bases, and 13 bases lay between the germline ends. In nucleotides, the CDR3 is TGTGCCAGCAGCCGGGTACAGGAGCTCTATGGCTACACCTTC. Translated: CASSRVQELYGYTF.

The chain uses TRBV4-1 and TRBJ2-1; tentatively, D is TRBD1 (6 bases). The germline gives CDR1 MGHRA, CDR2 YSYEKL. V gave up 5 bases and J gave up 1 base, with 12 bases separating them. The CDR3 spans 15 residues. CDR3 DNA sequence: TGCGCCAGCAGCGAGGCCAGGGGTTCCTACAATGAGCAGTTCTTC. Translated: CASSEARGSYNEQFF.

The V gene is TRBV5-1, the J gene TRBJ2-2; the match to TRBD1 covers 9 bases. Germline CDR1 and CDR2: SGHRS and YFSETQ. The CDR3 runs to 16 residues. The ends lost 4 bases at V and 6 bases at J; junction bases unmatched: 10. The CDR3 sequence is CASSRTGTGLSGELFF. CDR3 sequence (DNA): TGCGCCAGCAGCAGAACCGGGACAGGGCTTTCCGGGGAGCTGTTTTTT. Combining the CDR3 with reference TRBV5-1 and TRBJ2-2 gives the whole variable domain KAGVTQTPRYLIKTRGQQVTLSCSPISGHRSVSWYQQTPGQGLQFLFEYFSETQRNKGNFPGRFSGRQFSNSRSEMNVSTLELGDSALYLCASSRTGTGLSGELFFGEGSRLTVL.

The rearrangement uses TRBV7-9 and TRBJ2-5; D is ambiguous. This CDR3 region has 14 residues. CDR1 and CDR2 (germline): SEHNR, FQNEAQ (reference sequence). V was trimmed by 2 bases and J by 5 bases, leaving 12 bases between them. CDR3: CASSLFSGSETQYF. In DNA, the CDR3 is TGTGCCAGCAGCTTATTTTCCGGGTCGGAGACCCAGTACTTC. The entire variable domain, with the rest obtained from reference TRBV7-9 and TRBJ2-5, is as follows: DTGVSQNPRHKITKRGQNVTFRCDPISEHNRLYWYRQTLGQGPEFLTYFQNEAQLEKSRLLSDRFSAERPKGSFSTLEIQRTEQGDSAMYLCASSLFSGSETQYFGPGTRLLVL.

The chain is built from TRBV3-1 (or the pseudogene TRBV3-2) and TRBJ1-1, with D hard to call. The V and J ends lost 4 bases and 4 bases respectively, with 10 bases between them. Germline V lookup: CDR1 LGHDT, CDR2 YNNKEL (reference sequence). The CDR3 has 13 residues. CDR3 amino acids: CASSLSSGTEAFF. In nucleotides, the CDR3 is TGTGCCAGCAGCCTGTCCTCGGGCACTGAAGCTTTCTTT.

The genes are TRBV3-1 (or the pseudogene TRBV3-2) and TRBJ1-5; 8 bases line up with TRBD1. Unmatched junction bases numbered 6, after V lost 4 bases and J lost 4 bases. The CDR3 covers 15 residues. Germline lookup yields CDR1 LGHDT and CDR2 YNNKEL (reference sequence). CDR3 loop: CASSPSTGVNQPQHF. For the CDR3, the DNA is TGTGCCAGCAGCCCATCGACAGGGGTGAATCAGCCCCAGCATTTT.

The rearrangement links TRBV9 to TRBJ1-4; 7 bases are a match to TRBD1. The CDR3 has 14 residues. V trimming: 8 bases; J trimming: 2 bases; junction bases outside the gene matches: 6. Germline V CDR1 and CDR2: SGDLS, YYNGEE. CDR3 loop: CASNPGQTNEKLFF. CDR3 nucleotide sequence: TGTGCCAGTAATCCGGGACAGACTAATGAAAAACTGTTTTTT.

The CDR3 coding sequence is TGTGCCAGCAGCCAATGGGGGGGAGAGAGCTCCTACAATGAGCAGTTCTTC. Protein: CASSQWGGESSYNEQFF. The chain combines TRBV3-1 (or the pseudogene TRBV3-2) with TRBJ2-1; TRBD2 agrees at 7 bases. V gave up 2 bases and J gave up 0 bases; unmatched junction bases: 7. CDR1 and CDR2 from the germline V gene are LGHDT and YNNKEL (reference sequence). The CDR3 contains 17 residues.

The chain combines TRBV2 with TRBJ2-2, with D possibly matching TRBD1 (5 bases). Germline V gene lookup returns CDR1 SNHLY and CDR2 FYNNEI. Trimming took off 4 bases at V and 0 bases at J, with 9 bases between the two ends. This CDR3 comprises 15 residues. As DNA, the CDR3 is TGTGCCAGCAGTGGGGGCTCGACGAACACCGGGGAGCTGTTTTTT. As protein: CASSGGSTNTGELFF.

This clone was picked up one time. The germline gene is not matched at one end of the junction; a read error may be the cause. The J gene is TRBJ1-1, the V gene TRBV19, with 7 bases aligning to TRBD1. The germline V gene encodes CDR1 LNHDA and CDR2 SQIVND (reference sequence). This CDR3 contains 15 residues. The CDR3 DNA is TGTGCTAGTATCAATCACAGGGGAATGAACACTGAAGCTTTCTTT. Translating it yields CASINHRGMNTEAFF.

The J gene is TRBJ2-5, the V gene TRBV2; 8 bases match TRBD1. The CDR3 totals 13 residues. V shed 4 bases and J 5 bases; nucleotides not matched to a gene: 3. CDR1 and CDR2 (germline): SNHLY, FYNNEI. Written as DNA, the CDR3 is TGTGCCAGCAGTGGCCACAGGGGGGAGACCCAGTACTTC. Translation gives CASSGHRGETQYF.

The genes are TRBV28 and TRBJ1-3; a weak D match, TRBD1 (5 bases). CDR3 length equals 14 residues. CDR1 is MDHEN, CDR2 SYDVKM, per germline. V lost 6 bases and J 1 base, leaving 10 bases between the germline ends. The CDR3 DNA follows: TGTGCCAGCAGCCGGGGGGTTTCTGGAAACACCATATATTTT. Amino acid sequence: CASSRGVSGNTIYF.

This sequence joins TRBV5-8 and TRBJ1-3; D ambiguous. The CDR3 consists of 15 residues. The V end lost 1 base, the J end lost 2 bases, and 10 bases lay between the germline ends. CDR1 SGHTS and CDR2 YDEGEE come from the germline V gene. The CDR3 coding sequence is TGTGCCAGCAGCTTGCGCGCGTTGACTGGAAACACCATATATTTT. This encodes CASSLRALTGNTIYF.